This T cell receptor beta chain was found in a study of shared clonotypes between healthy human individuals. The ends were cut back, 6 bases at V and 6 bases at J, with 14 bases in the middle. The CDR3 totals 14 residues. Germline V gene sequence: CDR1 KGHSH, CDR2 LQKENI. Assay: immunoSEQ multiplex PCR; the TCRdb copy retains only in-frame clones and omits some. Among roughly 1,500,000 clones listed, around 98.5% were seen once. The sequenced sample consisted of naive CD4+ T cells sorted from blood. Stated subset: CD45RA+ positively selected. The chain links TRBV18 to TRBJ1-4; D remains ambiguous. The origin of this receptor is a man between 25 and 39 years old in good health. CDR3 DNA sequence: TGTGCCAGCTCTACCCCTAACTGGGATGAAAAACTGTTTTTT. It translates to CASSTPNWDEKLFF.